The clone carrying this T cell receptor beta chain was counted once. Its specificity is unknown. This sample is drawn from a study of identifying expanded T cells in peripheral blood. Findings of the study overall: Variance in clone template counts between roughly 2-week samples significantly increased with total template count across all healthy donors. Differentially abundant clones: roughly 1.2 between replicates, approximately 15 at around 14 days, 19 to 20 at four.

Collection occurred without any documented infections or immune events in donors. Sequencing was performed with immunoSEQ multiplex PCR; in TCRdb, only in-frame clones are kept and a portion is missing. The table has 95,000 to 100,000 clones, around 90% seen once. Unmatched junction bases numbered 21, after V lost 1 base and J lost 7 bases. Germline values: CDR1 SGHNT, CDR2 YENEEA. CDR3 size: 20 residues. Source material: blood. The chain has TRBV11-3 and TRBJ2-5; 10 bases are a match to TRBD2. This TCR derives from a person between 18 and 75 years old in good health. The CDR3 region is CASSLAPKVLTSGVLGTQYF. The CDR3 coding sequence is TGTGCCAGCAGCTTAGCCCCGAAGGTCTTAACTAGCGGGGTCCTCGGGACCCAGTACTTC.